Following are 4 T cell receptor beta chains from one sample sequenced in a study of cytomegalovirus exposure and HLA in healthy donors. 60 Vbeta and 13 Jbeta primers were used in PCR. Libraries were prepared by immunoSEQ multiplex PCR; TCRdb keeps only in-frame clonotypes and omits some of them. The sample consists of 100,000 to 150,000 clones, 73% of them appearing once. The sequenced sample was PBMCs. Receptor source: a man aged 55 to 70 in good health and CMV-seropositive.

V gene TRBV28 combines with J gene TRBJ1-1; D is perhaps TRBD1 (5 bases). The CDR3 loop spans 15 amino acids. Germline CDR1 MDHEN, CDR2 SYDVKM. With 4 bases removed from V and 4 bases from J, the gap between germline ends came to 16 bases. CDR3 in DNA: TGTGCCAGCAGTTCCCCACGGGGGGTGGGCACTGAAGCTTTCTTT. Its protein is CASSSPRGVGTEAFF. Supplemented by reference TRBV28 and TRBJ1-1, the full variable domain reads DVKVTQSSRYLVKRTGEKVFLECVQDMDHENMFWYRQDPGLGLRLIYFSYDVKMKEKGDIPEGYSVSREKKERFSLILESASTNQTSMYLCASSSPRGVGTEAFFGQGTRLTVV.

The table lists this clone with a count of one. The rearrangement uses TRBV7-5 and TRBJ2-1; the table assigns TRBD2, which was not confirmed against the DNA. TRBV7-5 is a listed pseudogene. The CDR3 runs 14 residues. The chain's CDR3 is CVRSRGSSYNEQFF. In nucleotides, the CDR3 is TGTGTCAGAAGCCGGGGTAGCTCCTACAATGAGCAGTTCTTC.

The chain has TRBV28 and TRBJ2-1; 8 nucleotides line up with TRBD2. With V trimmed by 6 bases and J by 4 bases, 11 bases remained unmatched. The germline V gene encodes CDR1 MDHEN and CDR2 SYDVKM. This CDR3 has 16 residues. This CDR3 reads CASSSPGGGGYNEQFF. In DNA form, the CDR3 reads TGTGCCAGCAGCTCCCCCGGGGGCGGGGGGTACAATGAGCAGTTCTTC.

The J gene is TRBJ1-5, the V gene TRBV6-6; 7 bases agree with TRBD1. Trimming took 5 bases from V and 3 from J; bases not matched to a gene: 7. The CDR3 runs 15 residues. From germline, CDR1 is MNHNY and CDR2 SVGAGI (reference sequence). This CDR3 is CASSKGAGANQPQHF. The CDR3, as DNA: TGTGCCAGCAGTAAGGGGGCCGGGGCCAATCAGCCCCAGCATTTT.